This TCR beta chain was identified in a study of human T cells and chemical hapten exposure. Study context: Patch tests put 0.01% DPC on the upper back, and the results were checked at 6 days.

TCRdb used MiXCR to reprocess the RACE reads, holding one entry per CDR3 protein. The profile shows around 130,000 distinct CDR3 sequences, about 10% of them singletons. The time point here: patch test 3, about 24 weeks after DPC sensitization. Treatment indicated: therapeutic diphenylcyclopropenone sensitization with weekly scalp DPC. The V gene's germline CDR1 is LNHNV and CDR2 YYDKDF (reference sequence). V shed 0 bases and J shed 7 bases, with 10 bases lying between them. The CDR3 covers 14 residues. This clonotype was found a few times. The receptor comes from a woman in her 50s with alopecia areata. Some clones in this sample may be carry-over from other donors' samples. The chain is built from TRBV15 and TRBJ2-1; D uncertain. This specimen was whole blood, taken in connection with sensitization to the hapten diphenylcyclopropenone (DPC). CDR3 in amino acids: CATSRDFGLNEQFF. For the CDR3, the DNA is TGTGCCACCAGCAGAGACTTTGGTCTGAATGAGCAGTTCTTC.